Described below is a single TCR beta chain sequence and its context. The target antigen is unknown. The data were taken from a study of PD-L1 blockade in urothelial cancer. The overall study: Analysis of blood occurred 3 weeks (second dose) and 6 weeks after treatment start.

Germline V gene sequence: CDR1 WNHNN, CDR2 SYGVQD (reference sequence). Trimming removed 3 bases at V and 2 bases at J, with 11 bases between. The CDR3 loop spans 15 amino acids. Study results and limitations: Lower pretreatment blood TCR clonality, under the median, predicted better survival, researchers reported.

Time point meaning: peripheral blood 6 weeks after treatment start. A spike-in of synthetic TCR analog templates was added to each PCR. Sequenced by immunoSEQ multiplex PCR; TCRdb stores in-frame clones only, minus some. Here the sample spans 66,000 or so clones, roughly 90% being singletons. This sequence joins TRBV10-1 and TRBJ2-1, with a tentative D call TRBD2 (5 bases). The starting material was PBMCs, obtained around atezolizumab (anti-PD-L1) treatment. This sequence was found in a man in his sixties with urothelial cancer. As DNA, the CDR3 is TGCGCCAGCAGTGACAAGCGGAAGACCTACAATGAGCAGTTCTTC. This encodes CASSDKRKTYNEQFF.